The 21 T cell receptor beta chains listed next were all sequenced from one sample in a study of T cells in Graves' hyperthyroidism and ophthalmopathy. Researchers took RNA transcripts and amplified the TCR beta CDR3 regions from them. Initially, a first-round RT-PCR of the TCR CDR3 employed the HTBI primer set. MiXCR, run by TCRdb on the multiplex PCR reads, gives a single entry per CDR3 protein. The table records hundreds of thousands of distinct CDR3 sequences, roughly a quarter of them present only once. Source material: blood. The source is a woman aged 30 to 39 with Graves' ophthalmopathy.

V usage is TRBV19 and J usage is TRBJ2-5; D uncertain. Germline values: CDR1 LNHDA, CDR2 SQIVND (reference sequence). This CDR3 has 15 residues. V lost 9 bases and J lost 5, with 22 bases in between. CDR3 DNA sequence: TGTGCCAGCACCCACGGCGTCTCCCAGTTGGAGACCCAGTACTTC. Translating it yields CASTHGVSQLETQYF.

The gene calls are TRBV27 and TRBJ2-2, with D hard to call. Trimming shortened V by 3 bases and J by 6 bases, and 14 bases separated the two germline ends. The CDR3 consists of 15 residues. Germline V gene lookup returns CDR1 MNHEY and CDR2 SMNVEV (reference sequence). The CDR3, as DNA: TGTGCCAGCAGTTTCCGGGCTCCAAAGGCCGGGGAGCTGTTTTTT. It specifies CASSFRAPKAGELFF.

This clonotype was seen a handful of times. The V call is TRBV12-3 or TRBV12-4, the J call TRBJ1-1; tentative D call: TRBD1 (6 bases). The CDR3 has 16 residues. The V end lost 7 bases, the J end lost 1 base, and 19 bases lay between the germline ends. The CDR3 is CASTSGGAWGNTEAFF. As DNA, the CDR3 is TGTGCCAGCACCTCGGGGGGGGCCTGGGGGAACACTGAAGCTTTCTTT.

This clonotype was counted ten times or more. V usage is TRBV12-3 or TRBV12-4 and J usage is TRBJ1-1; 7 bases line up with TRBD1. This CDR3 has 15 amino acids. The ends lost 5 bases at V and 0 bases at J; junction bases unmatched: 6. The CDR3 is CASSPITGVNTEAFF. The CDR3 DNA follows: TGTGCCAGCAGTCCCATAACAGGGGTGAACACTGAAGCTTTCTTT.

This clonotype was seen repeatedly, ten times or more. J is TRBJ2-7 and V is TRBV11-2; D gene uncertain. This CDR3 spans 11 amino acids. CDR1 and CDR2 from the germline V gene are SGHAT and FQNNGV. V lost 1 base and J lost 9, with 7 bases in between. CDR3 residues: CASSLGSVQYF. CDR3 DNA: TGTGCCAGCAGCTTAGGCAGCGTGCAGTACTTC.

At least ten counts were recorded for this clonotype. V usage is TRBV12-3 or TRBV12-4 and J usage is TRBJ2-5; D gene ambiguous. This CDR3 is 12 amino acids long. V was trimmed by 4 bases and J by 5 bases, leaving 8 bases between them. The CDR3 sequence is CASSSGVETQYF. DNA of the CDR3: TGTGCCAGCAGTTCTGGGGTGGAGACCCAGTACTTC.

The rearrangement uses TRBV24-1 and TRBJ2-7; D unresolved. There are 13 residues in the CDR3. V gave up 5 bases and J gave up 1 base, with 8 bases separating them. CDR1 and CDR2 (germline): KGHDR, SFDVKD. Here the CDR3 reads CATSGRGSYEQYF. CDR3 DNA sequence: TGTGCCACCAGTGGCCGAGGTTCCTACGAGCAGTACTTC.

This clonotype has ten or more counts. The V and J genes are TRBV20-1 and TRBJ1-2, with a tentative D call TRBD1 (5 bases). Germline loops: CDR1 DFQATT, CDR2 SNEGSKA (reference sequence). The CDR3 has 13 amino acids. Trimming pared 6 bases from V and 4 bases from J, leaving 15 bases between. As DNA, the CDR3 is TGCAGTGCCAAAGACGAGGGGAGCTATGGCTACACCTTC. Protein product: CSAKDEGSYGYTF.

This clonotype has ten or more counts. The chain couples TRBV19 to TRBJ2-4, with D unclear. Germline values: CDR1 LNHDA, CDR2 SQIVND (reference sequence). Trimming cost V 3 bases and J 7 bases, with 4 bases left between them. The CDR3 has 11 amino acids. CDR3 coding DNA: TGTGCCAGTAGTATTGGGAACATTCAGTACTTC. Protein: CASSIGNIQYF.

This clonotype was recorded at least ten times. V and J are TRBV19 and TRBJ1-2, with a tentative D call TRBD1 (5 bases). The CDR3 has 15 amino acids. V shed 3 bases and J shed 0 bases, with 11 bases lying between them. CDR1 is LNHDA, CDR2 SQIVND, per germline (reference sequence). The chain's CDR3 is CASSIPQAANYGYTF. For the CDR3, the DNA is TGTGCCAGTAGTATTCCACAGGCCGCTAACTATGGCTACACCTTC.

This clonotype was observed many times. The rearrangement links TRBV6-1 to TRBJ1-3; unclear D gene. The ends were cut back, 7 bases at V and 1 base at J, with 11 bases in the middle. The CDR3 sequence is 14 residues long. Germline CDR1 reads MNHNS; CDR2 reads SASEGT. The CDR3 here is CASKMDESGNTIYF. The CDR3 nucleotides are TGTGCCAGCAAGATGGACGAATCTGGAAACACCATATATTTT.

This chain joins TRBV6-5 and TRBJ2-7; the D is unclear. CDR3 length: 15 amino acids. V was shortened by 0 bases and J by 2 bases, with 11 bases between the two germline ends. The germline V gene encodes CDR1 MNHEY and CDR2 SVGAGI. CDR3 loop: CASSYSPSITYEQYF. CDR3 coding DNA: TGTGCCAGCAGTTACTCCCCCTCGATAACCTACGAGCAGTACTTC.

The chain joins TRBV9 to TRBJ1-2, with 9 bases that match TRBD1. Germline V gene data show CDR1 as SGDLS and CDR2 as YYNGEE. The V gene end was trimmed by 4 bases and the J gene end by 13 bases; junction bases not matched to a gene: 11. The CDR3 has 13 residues. DNA for the CDR3: TGTGCCAGCAGCAGGCGGACAGGGGCCGATCTCACCTTC. Its protein product is CASSRRTGADLTF.

This clonotype was observed many times. The V call is TRBV7-2, the J call TRBJ2-7; D is perhaps TRBD1 (5 bases). The CDR3 is made up of 13 amino acids. Germline values: CDR1 SGHTA, CDR2 FQGNSA. The germline V and J ends were trimmed by 6 bases and 3 bases, with 12 bases remaining between them. CDR3 residues: CASRAPDNYEQYF. As DNA, the CDR3 is TGTGCCAGCAGAGCCCCGGACAACTACGAGCAGTACTTC.

The sample holds many counts of this clonotype. The chain uses TRBV20-1 and TRBJ2-7; 9 bases are shared with TRBD1. The V and J ends lost 0 bases and 2 bases, in that order; junction bases with no gene match: 8. CDR3 size: 16 residues. Germline lookup yields CDR1 DFQATT and CDR2 SNEGSKA (reference sequence). The CDR3 DNA follows: TGCAGTGCTAGAGAGGGGTTTCGGGACAGGGCCTACGAGCAGTACTTC. Protein sequence: CSAREGFRDRAYEQYF.

With respect to this clonotype: A single base separates this from a much larger clone, so it may be a read error. V is TRBV6-1 and J is TRBJ1-1, with 10 nucleotides matching TRBD1. CDR3 length: 14 amino acids. Looked up from germline, CDR1 is MNHNS and CDR2 is SASEGT. The CDR3 nucleotides are TGTGCCAGCAGTGGGGGACAGGGGAGCACTGGAGCTTTCTTT. It codes for CASSGGQGSTGAFF.

The chain carries TRBV12-3 or TRBV12-4 and TRBJ1-5; D is uncertain. V lost 0 bases to trimming and J lost 6 bases, with 12 bases between them. This CDR3 spans 15 amino acids. CDR3 nucleotides: TGTGCCAGCAGTTTAGCCGAAGGTTCGGGTCAGCCCCAGCATTTT. It is translated as CASSLAEGSGQPQHF.

This clonotype was counted ten times or more. The chain recombines TRBV6-5 with TRBJ2-7; unclear D gene. The CDR3 runs 11 residues. Germline-derived CDR1 and CDR2 are MNHEY and SVGAGI. Deletions cut 7 bases from V and 3 bases from J, with 7 bases between. The CDR3 here is CASTFDYEQYF. Written as DNA, the CDR3 is TGTGCCAGCACGTTTGACTACGAGCAGTACTTC.

This clonotype was seen at least ten times. CDR3 residues: CASSSLGFLPYEQYF. As DNA, the CDR3 is TGTGCCAGCAGTTCCCTGGGCTTCCTGCCTTACGAGCAGTACTTC. The rearrangement links TRBV27 to TRBJ2-7, with no clear D. CDR1 is MNHEY and CDR2 is SMNVEV in the germline V gene (reference sequence). The CDR3 contains 15 residues. V dropped 4 bases and J dropped 4 bases, with 17 bases sitting between them.

This clonotype has a count of ten or more. This chain links TRBV30 with TRBJ1-1; a weak D match, TRBD1 (5 bases). V was clipped by 0 bases and J by 1 base, with 9 bases between them. CDR3 length: 14 residues. Germline CDR1 is GTSNPN and CDR2 is SVGIG (reference sequence). CDR3 in amino acids: CAWSVPGTNTEAFF. DNA of the CDR3: TGTGCCTGGAGTGTACCCGGGACGAACACTGAAGCTTTCTTT.

At least ten counts were recorded for this clonotype. This chain links TRBV20-1 with TRBJ1-1; D gene unclear. CDR3 size: 11 residues. Germline V gene data show CDR1 as DFQATT and CDR2 as SNEGSKA (reference sequence). The CDR3 protein is CRVPENTEAFF. CDR3 nucleotide sequence: TGCAGAGTCCCAGAGAACACTGAAGCTTTCTTT.